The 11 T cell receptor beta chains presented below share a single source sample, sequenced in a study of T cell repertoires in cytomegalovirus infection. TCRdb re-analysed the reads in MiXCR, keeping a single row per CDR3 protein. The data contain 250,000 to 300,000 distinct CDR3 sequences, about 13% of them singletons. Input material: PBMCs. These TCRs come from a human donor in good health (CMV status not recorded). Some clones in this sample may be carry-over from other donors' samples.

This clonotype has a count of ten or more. CDR3 DNA sequence: TGTGCCAGCAGCTTAAGGCGGAGCACAGATACGCAGTATTTT. Its translation is CASSLRRSTDTQYF. This chain joins TRBV7-9 and TRBJ2-3; no firm D call. The V and J ends lost 2 bases and 0 bases respectively, with 6 bases between them. This CDR3 is 14 amino acids long. Germline-derived CDR1 and CDR2 are SEHNR and FQNEAQ (reference sequence).

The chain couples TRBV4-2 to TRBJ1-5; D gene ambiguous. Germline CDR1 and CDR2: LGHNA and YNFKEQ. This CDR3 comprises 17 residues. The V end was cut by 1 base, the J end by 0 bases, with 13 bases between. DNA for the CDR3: TGTGCCAGCAGCCAAGGAACCCAGGATAATAGCAATCAGCCCCAGCATTTT. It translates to CASSQGTQDNSNQPQHF.

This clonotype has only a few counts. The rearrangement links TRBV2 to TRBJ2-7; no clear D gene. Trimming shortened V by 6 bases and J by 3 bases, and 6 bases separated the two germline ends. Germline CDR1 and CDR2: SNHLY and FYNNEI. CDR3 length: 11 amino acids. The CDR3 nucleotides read TGTGCCAGCAGGGTTTTCTACGAGCAGTACTTC. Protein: CASRVFYEQYF.

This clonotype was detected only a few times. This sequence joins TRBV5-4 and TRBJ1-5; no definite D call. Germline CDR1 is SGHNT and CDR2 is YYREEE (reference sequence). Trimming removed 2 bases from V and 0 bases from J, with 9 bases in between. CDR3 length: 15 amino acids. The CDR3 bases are TGTGCCAGCAGCTTAGACGCAGATAGCAATCAGCCCCAGCATTTT. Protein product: CASSLDADSNQPQHF. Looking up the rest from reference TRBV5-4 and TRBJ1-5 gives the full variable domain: ETGVTQSPTHLIKTRGQQVTLRCSSQSGHNTVSWYQQALGQGPQFIFQYYREEENGRGNFPPRFSGLQFPNYSSELNVNALELDDSALYLCASSLDADSNQPQHFGDGTRLSIL.

In DNA form, the CDR3 reads TGCAGTGCTAGAGATCCAGGGAGGACCACTGAAGCTTTCTTT. Protein sequence: CSARDPGRTTEAFF. This chain connects TRBV20-1 to TRBJ1-1, with a weak D call TRBD1 (5 bases). The CDR3 is made up of 14 amino acids. V was trimmed by 0 bases and J by 4 bases, leaving 12 bases between them. In germline, CDR1 is DFQATT, CDR2 SNEGSKA (reference sequence).

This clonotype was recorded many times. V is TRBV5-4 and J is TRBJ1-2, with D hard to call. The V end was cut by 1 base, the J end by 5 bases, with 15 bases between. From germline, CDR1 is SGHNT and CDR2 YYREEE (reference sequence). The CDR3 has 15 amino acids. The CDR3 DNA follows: TGTGCCAGCAGCTTGAGTAGCAGGCCCCTGTATGGCTACACCTTC. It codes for CASSLSSRPLYGYTF.

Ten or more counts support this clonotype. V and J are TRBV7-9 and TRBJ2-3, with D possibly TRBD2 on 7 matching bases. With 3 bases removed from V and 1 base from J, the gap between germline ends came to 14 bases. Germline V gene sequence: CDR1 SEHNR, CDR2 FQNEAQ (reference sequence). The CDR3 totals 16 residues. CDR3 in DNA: TGTGCCAGCAGCTTGGAAATCGGGGGGCGCACAGATACGCAGTATTTT. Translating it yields CASSLEIGGRTDTQYF.

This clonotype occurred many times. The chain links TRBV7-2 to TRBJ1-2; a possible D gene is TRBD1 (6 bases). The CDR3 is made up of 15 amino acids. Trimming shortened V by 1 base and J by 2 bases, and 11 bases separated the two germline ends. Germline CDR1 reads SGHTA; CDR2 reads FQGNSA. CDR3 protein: CASSLEGVINYGYTF. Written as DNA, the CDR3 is TGTGCCAGCAGCTTAGAGGGGGTAATCAACTATGGCTACACCTTC.

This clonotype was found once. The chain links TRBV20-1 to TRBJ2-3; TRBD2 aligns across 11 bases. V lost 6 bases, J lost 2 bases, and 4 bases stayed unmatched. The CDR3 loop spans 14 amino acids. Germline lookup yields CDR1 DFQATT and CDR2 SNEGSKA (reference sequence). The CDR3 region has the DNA TGCAGTGCCGCGACTAGCGGGATCACAGATACGCAGTATTTT. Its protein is CSAATSGITDTQYF.

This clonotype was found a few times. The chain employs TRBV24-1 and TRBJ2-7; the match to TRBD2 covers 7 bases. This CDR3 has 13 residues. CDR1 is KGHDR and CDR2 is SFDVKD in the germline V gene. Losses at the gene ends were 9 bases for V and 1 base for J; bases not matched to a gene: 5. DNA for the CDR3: TGTGCCACCTCGCGGGGGACGTCCTACGAGCAGTACTTC. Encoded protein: CATSRGTSYEQYF.

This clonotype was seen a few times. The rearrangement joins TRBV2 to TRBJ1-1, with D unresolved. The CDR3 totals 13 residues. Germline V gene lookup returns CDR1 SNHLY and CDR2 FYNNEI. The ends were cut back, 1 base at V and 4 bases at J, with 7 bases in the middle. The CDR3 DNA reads TGTGCCAGCAGTGAAGTATGGGGCACTGAAGCTTTCTTT. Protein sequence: CASSEVWGTEAFF.